This T cell receptor beta chain originates from a study of metastatic and nonmetastatic thyroid tumors. Original processing methods: Clinicopathological groups supplied CDR3 differences that were used to build a distant-metastasis classifier for papillary thyroid cancer. TCRdb reanalyzed the PCR reads with MiXCR. The V and J calls reflect TCRdb's pipeline rather than the authors' work. Of about 15,000 clones in the sample, approximately 23% were seen once. This clone was seen many times. Prior to thyroid surgery, none of the patients had received any treatment. The CDR3 has 14 amino acids. The germline gives CDR1 MDHEN, CDR2 SYDVKM. After removal of 4 bases from V and 7 bases from J, the junction contained 8 bases not matched to a gene.

This TCR came from a female donor with papillary thyroid cancer or a benign thyroid nodule (not recorded which). Some clones in this sample may be carry-over from other donors' samples. The chain combines TRBV28 with TRBJ1-2; 8 bases map to TRBD1. What was sequenced was tumor tissue. The CDR3 sequence is CASSSGTGFSGYTF. CDR3 nucleotide sequence: TGTGCCAGCAGTTCCGGGACAGGTTTTAGTGGCTACACCTTC.